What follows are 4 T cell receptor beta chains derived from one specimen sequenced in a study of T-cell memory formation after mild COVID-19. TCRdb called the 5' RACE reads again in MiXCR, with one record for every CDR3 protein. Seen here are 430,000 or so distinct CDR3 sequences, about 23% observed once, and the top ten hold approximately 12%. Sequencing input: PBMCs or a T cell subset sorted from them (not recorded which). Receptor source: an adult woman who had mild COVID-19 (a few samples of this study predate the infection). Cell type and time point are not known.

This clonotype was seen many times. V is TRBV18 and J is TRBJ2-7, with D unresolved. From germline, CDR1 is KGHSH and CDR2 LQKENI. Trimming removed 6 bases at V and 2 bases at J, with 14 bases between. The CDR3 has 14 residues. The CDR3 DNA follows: TGTGCCAGCTCGACTTACGTGGCTCCCTACGAGCAGTACTTC. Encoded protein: CASSTYVAPYEQYF.

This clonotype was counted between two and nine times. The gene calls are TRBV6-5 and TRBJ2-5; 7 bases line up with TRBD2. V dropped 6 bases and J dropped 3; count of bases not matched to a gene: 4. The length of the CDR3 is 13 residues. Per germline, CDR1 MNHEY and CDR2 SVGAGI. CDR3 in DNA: TGTGCCAGCAGACAGGCGGGGGAAGAGACCCAGTACTTC. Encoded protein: CASRQAGEETQYF.

The CDR3 reads CSARSIEEQYF. The DNA of the CDR3 is TGCAGTGCTAGATCCATAGAAGAGCAGTACTTC. The chain employs TRBV20-1 and TRBJ2-7; the D is unclear. The CDR3 is 11 amino acids. Trimming left V 2 bases short and J 7 bases short, with 9 bases between. The germline V gene encodes CDR1 DFQATT and CDR2 SNEGSKA (reference sequence).

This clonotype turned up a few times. The CDR3: CASSLMGSGANVLTF. CDR3 nucleotide sequence: TGTGCCAGCAGCTTAATGGGTTCTGGGGCCAACGTCCTGACTTTC. The rearrangement uses TRBV7-3 and TRBJ2-6; no reliable D call. Trimming shortened V by 1 base and J by 1 base, and 5 bases separated the two germline ends. The V gene's germline CDR1 is SGHTA and CDR2 FQGTGA. The CDR3 runs 15 residues.